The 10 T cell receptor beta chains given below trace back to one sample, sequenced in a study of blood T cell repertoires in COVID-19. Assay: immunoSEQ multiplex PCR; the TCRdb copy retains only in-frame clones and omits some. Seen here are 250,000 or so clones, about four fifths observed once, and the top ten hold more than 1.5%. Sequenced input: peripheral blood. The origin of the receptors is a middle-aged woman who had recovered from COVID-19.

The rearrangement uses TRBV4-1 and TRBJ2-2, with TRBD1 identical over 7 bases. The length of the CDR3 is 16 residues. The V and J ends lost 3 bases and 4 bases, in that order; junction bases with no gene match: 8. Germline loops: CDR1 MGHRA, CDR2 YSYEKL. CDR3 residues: CASSQPRQGATGELFF. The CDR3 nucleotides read TGCGCCAGCAGCCAGCCACGACAGGGAGCCACCGGGGAGCTGTTTTTT.

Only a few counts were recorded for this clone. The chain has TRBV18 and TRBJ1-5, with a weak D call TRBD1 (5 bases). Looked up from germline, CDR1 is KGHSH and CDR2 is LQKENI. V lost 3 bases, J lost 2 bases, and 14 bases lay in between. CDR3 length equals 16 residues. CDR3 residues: CASSPYGDSGNQPQHF. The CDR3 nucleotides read TGTGCCAGCTCACCGTACGGAGACAGTGGCAATCAGCCCCAGCATTTT.

The DNA of the CDR3 is TGTGCCAGCAGTTTATGGTCTGTGAGACAGCAAGAGACCCAGTACTTC. Translating gives CASSLWSVRQQETQYF. V and J are TRBV28 and TRBJ2-5; perhaps TRBD1 as D (5 bases). The CDR3 runs 16 residues. The V gene's germline CDR1 is MDHEN and CDR2 SYDVKM. Trimming removed 0 bases at V and 2 bases at J, with 13 bases between.

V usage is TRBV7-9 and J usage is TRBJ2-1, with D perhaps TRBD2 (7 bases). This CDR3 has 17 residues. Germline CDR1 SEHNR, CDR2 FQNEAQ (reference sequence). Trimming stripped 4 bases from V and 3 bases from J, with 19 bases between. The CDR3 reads CASSSPPGGPLYNEQFF. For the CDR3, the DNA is TGTGCCAGCAGCTCGCCCCCCGGGGGGCCCCTCTACAATGAGCAGTTCTTC.

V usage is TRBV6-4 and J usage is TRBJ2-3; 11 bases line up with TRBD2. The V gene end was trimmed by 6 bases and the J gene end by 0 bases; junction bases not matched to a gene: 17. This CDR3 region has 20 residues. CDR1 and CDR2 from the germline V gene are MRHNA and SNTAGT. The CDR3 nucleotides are TGTGCCAGCAGCCCCTACGCCGTCTTAGCGGGGGGGCCTAGCACAGATACGCAGTATTTT. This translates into CASSPYAVLAGGPSTDTQYF.

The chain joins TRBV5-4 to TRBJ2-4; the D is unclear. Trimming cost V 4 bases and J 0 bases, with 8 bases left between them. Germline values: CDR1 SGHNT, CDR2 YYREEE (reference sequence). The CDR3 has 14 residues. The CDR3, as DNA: TGTGCCAGCAGCGCCAGTCTAGCCAAAAACATTCAGTACTTC. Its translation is CASSASLAKNIQYF.

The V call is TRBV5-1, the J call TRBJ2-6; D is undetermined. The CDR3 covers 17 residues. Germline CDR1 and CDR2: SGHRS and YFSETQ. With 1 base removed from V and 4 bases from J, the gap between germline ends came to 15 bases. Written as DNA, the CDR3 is TGCGCCAGCAGCTTGTCTTTGGGCCAAGCCGGGGCCAACGTCCTGACTTTC. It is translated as CASSLSLGQAGANVLTF. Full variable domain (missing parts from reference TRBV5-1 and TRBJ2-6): KAGVTQTPRYLIKTRGQQVTLSCSPISGHRSVSWYQQTPGQGLQFLFEYFSETQRNKGNFPGRFSGRQFSNSRSEMNVSTLELGDSALYLCASSLSLGQAGANVLTFGAGSRLTVL.

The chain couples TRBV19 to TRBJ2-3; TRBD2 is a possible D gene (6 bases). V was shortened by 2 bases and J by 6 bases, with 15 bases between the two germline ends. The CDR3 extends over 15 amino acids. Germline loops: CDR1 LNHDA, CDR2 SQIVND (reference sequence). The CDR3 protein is CASSILGRSGDTQYF. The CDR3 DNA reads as TGTGCCAGTAGTATATTAGGGAGGTCAGGGGATACGCAGTATTTT.

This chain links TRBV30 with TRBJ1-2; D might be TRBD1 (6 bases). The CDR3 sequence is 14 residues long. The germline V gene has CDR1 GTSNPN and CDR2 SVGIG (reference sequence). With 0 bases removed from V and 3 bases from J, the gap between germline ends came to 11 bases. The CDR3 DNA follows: TGTGCCTGGAGTGTCGCAGGGGCTTACTATGGCTACACCTTC. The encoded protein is CAWSVAGAYYGYTF.

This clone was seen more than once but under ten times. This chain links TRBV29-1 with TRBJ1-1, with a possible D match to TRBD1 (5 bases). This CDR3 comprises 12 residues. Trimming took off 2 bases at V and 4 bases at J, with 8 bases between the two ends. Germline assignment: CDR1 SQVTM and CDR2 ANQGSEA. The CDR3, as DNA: TGCAGCGTTGAACACAGGCTCACTGAAGCTTTCTTT. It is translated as CSVEHRLTEAFF.